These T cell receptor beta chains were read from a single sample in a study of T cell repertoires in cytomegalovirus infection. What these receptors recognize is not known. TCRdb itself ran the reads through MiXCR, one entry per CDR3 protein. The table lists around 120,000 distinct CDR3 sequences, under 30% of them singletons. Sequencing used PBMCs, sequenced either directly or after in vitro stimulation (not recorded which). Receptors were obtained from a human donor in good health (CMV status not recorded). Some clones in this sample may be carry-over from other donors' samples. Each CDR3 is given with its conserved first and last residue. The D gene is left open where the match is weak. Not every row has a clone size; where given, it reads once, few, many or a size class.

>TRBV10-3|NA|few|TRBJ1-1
CAISVNGDTEAFF
TGTGCCATCAGTGTAAACGGTGACACTGAAGCTTTCTTT
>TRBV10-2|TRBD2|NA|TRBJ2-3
CATWDYGNTDTQYF
TGCGCCACCTGGGACTACGGGAACACAGATACGCAGTATTTT
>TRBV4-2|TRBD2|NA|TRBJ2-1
CASSQEEVSGRSANNEQFF
TGTGCCAGCAGCCAAGAGGAGGTTAGCGGGAGATCGGCAAACAATGAGCAGTTCTTC
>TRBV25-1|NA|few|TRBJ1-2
CASSDPGTYGYTF
TGTGCCAGCAGTGACCCGGGGACCTATGGCTACACCTTC
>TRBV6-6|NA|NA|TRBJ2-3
CASSLLDLGSDTQYF
TGTGCCAGCAGTTTGTTGGATCTCGGTTCGGATACGCAGTATTTT
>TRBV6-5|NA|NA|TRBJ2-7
CASSSHNEQYF
TGTGCCAGCAGTTCCCACAACGAGCAGTACTTC
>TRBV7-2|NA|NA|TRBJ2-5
CASSLELVWAQETQYF
TGTGCCAGCAGCTTAGAATTAGTCTGGGCACAAGAGACCCAGTACTTC
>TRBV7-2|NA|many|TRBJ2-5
CASSLAGIGTQYF
TGTGCCAGCAGCTTAGCAGGGATCGGGACCCAGTACTTC
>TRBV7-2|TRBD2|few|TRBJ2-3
CASSFGGLVGDTQYF
TGTGCCAGCAGCTTCGGGGGACTAGTAGGAGATACGCAGTATTTT
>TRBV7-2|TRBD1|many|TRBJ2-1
CASSPGTGFFNEQFF
TGTGCCAGCAGCCCCGGGACAGGGTTTTTCAATGAGCAGTTCTTC
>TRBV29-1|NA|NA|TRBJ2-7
CSVVPGSSYEQYF
TGCAGCGTTGTTCCCGGAAGCTCCTACGAGCAGTACTTC
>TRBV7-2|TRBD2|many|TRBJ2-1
CASSLQLLAGIDNEQFF
TGTGCCAGCAGCCTACAGTTACTAGCGGGAATTGACAATGAGCAGTTCTTC
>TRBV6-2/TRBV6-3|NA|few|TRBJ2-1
CASSYGVAHYNEQFF
TGTGCCAGCAGTTACGGGGTAGCGCACTACAATGAGCAGTTCTTC
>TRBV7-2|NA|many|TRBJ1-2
CVSRPTGLLGYTF
TGTGTCTCCAGGCCGACAGGTTTGCTTGGCTACACCTTC
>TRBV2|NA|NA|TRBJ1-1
CASSFYGSPSNTEAFF
TGTGCCAGCAGTTTCTACGGATCTCCATCTAACACTGAAGCTTTCTTT
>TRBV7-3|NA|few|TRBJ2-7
CASSRNQGLGYEQYF
TGTGCCAGCAGTCGTAACCAGGGTCTCGGCTACGAGCAGTACTTC
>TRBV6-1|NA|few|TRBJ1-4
CASLGDPTGEKLFF
TGTGCCAGCCTGGGGGACCCTACGGGGGAAAAACTGTTTTTT
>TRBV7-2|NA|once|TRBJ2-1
CASSFPLLNEQFF
TGTGCCAGCAGCTTCCCGCTACTCAATGAGCAGTTCTTC
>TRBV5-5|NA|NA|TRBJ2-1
CASSLNRDSYNEQFF
TGTGCCAGCAGCCTCAACCGGGACTCTTACAATGAGCAGTTCTTC
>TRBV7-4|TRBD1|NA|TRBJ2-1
CASSSYRDRRYNEQFF
TGTGCCAGCAGCTCCTACCGGGACAGAAGATACAATGAGCAGTTCTTC
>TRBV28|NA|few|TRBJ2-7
CASPPVGPMKDYEQYF
TGTGCCAGCCCTCCTGTAGGACCCATGAAAGACTACGAGCAGTACTTC
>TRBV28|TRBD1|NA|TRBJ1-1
CASSEGARRETEAFF
TGTGCCAGCAGTGAGGGGGCTAGACGGGAAACTGAAGCTTTCTTT
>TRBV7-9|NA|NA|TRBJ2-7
CASSPPVAYEQYF
TGTGCCAGCAGCCCACCGGTAGCCTACGAGCAGTACTTC
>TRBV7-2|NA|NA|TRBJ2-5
CATSWGYQETQYF
TGTGCCACGAGCTGGGGGTACCAAGAGACCCAGTACTTC
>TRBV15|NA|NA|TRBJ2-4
CATSRARGGSQYF
TGTGCCACCAGCAGGGCGAGAGGGGGATCTCAGTACTTC
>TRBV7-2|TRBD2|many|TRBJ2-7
CASSQRLAGFYEQYF
TGTGCCAGCAGCCAAAGACTAGCGGGATTCTACGAGCAGTACTTC
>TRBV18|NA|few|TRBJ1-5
CASSPPGFKPQHF
TGTGCCAGCTCACCCCCAGGGTTTAAGCCCCAGCATTTT
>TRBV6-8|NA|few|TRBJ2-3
CASSYETSTDTQYF
TGTGCCAGCAGTTACGAGACTAGCACAGATACGCAGTATTTT
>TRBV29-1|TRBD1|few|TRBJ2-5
CSVGGQGDQETQYF
TGCAGCGTTGGGGGACAGGGGGACCAAGAGACCCAGTACTTC
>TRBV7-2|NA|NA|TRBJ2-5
CASSLQHQETQYF
TGTGCCAGCAGCTTACAGCACCAAGAGACCCAGTACTTC
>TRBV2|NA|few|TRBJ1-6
CASSEEGVGNSPLHF
TGTGCCAGCAGTGAAGAAGGCGTCGGTAATTCACCCCTCCACTTT
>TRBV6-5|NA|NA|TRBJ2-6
CASSYSVSGANVLTF
TGTGCCAGCAGTTACTCGGTCTCTGGGGCCAACGTCCTGACTTTC
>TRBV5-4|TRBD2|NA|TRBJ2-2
CASSPRAGGANTGELFF
TGTGCCAGCAGCCCTCGGGCGGGAGGGGCGAACACCGGGGAGCTGTTTTTT
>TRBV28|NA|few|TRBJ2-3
CASSPPTDTQYF
TGTGCCAGTTCTCCCCCAACAGATACGCAGTATTTT
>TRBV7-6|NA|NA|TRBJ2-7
CASSLAGGGNYEQYF
TGTGCCAGCAGCTTAGCAGGAGGGGGTAATTACGAGCAGTACTTC
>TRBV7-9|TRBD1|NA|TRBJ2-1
CASSSRDRIYNEQFF
TGTGCCAGCAGCTCTCGGGACAGGATATACAATGAGCAGTTCTTC
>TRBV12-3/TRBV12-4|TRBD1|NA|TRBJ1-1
CASSLVRDSEAFF
TGTGCCAGCAGTTTAGTCCGGGACAGTGAAGCTTTCTTT
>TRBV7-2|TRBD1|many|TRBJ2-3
CASSLVLPREGALGLADTQYF
TGTGCCAGCAGCTTAGTCCTTCCACGTGAGGGGGCTTTAGGTCTGGCAGATACGCAGTATTTT
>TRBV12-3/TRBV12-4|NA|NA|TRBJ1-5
CASTDRQALEPQHF
TGTGCCAGCACCGACAGACAGGCTTTGGAGCCCCAGCATTTT
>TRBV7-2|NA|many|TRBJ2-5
CASSSGAETQYF
TGTGCCAGCAGTTCTGGGGCTGAGACCCAGTACTTC
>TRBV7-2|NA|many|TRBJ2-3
CASSSDGHLSTDTQYF
TGTGCCAGCAGCTCGGACGGACATTTAAGCACAGATACGCAGTATTTT
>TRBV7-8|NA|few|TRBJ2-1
CASSGRYDNNEQFF
TGTGCCAGCAGCGGACGATATGATAACAATGAGCAGTTCTTC
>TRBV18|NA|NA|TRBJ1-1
CASSYPSGSGTEAFF
TGTGCCAGCTCCTACCCGTCCGGGAGCGGCACTGAAGCTTTCTTT
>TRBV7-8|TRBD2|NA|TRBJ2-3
CASSLGTSGGTDTQYF
TGTGCCAGCAGCTTGGGTACTAGCGGGGGCACAGATACGCAGTATTTT
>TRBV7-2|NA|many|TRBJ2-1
CASSLGTSYNEQFF
TGTGCCAGCAGCTTGGGCACCTCATACAATGAGCAGTTCTTC
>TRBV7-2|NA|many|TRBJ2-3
CASSASSHRGDTQYF
TGTGCCAGCAGCGCATCCTCCCACCGGGGAGATACGCAGTATTTT
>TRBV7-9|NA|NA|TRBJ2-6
CASTGVVGANVLTF
TGTGCCAGCACCGGGGTTGTTGGGGCCAACGTCCTGACTTTC